A selection of T cell receptor beta chains follows, all from one sample in a study of regulatory T cells in long-lasting Graves disease. TCRdb redid the calling of the multiplex PCR reads with MiXCR, one entry per CDR3 protein. The sample holds roughly 700,000 distinct CDR3 sequences; roughly 30% are singletons and the top ten take 40% to 50%. The sample was peripheral blood mononuclear cells (PBMCs), taken when the disease was refractory, from a patient treated with antithyroid drugs. The receptors stem from a female donor with Graves disease. Each CDR3 is given with its conserved first and last residue. The D gene is left open where the match is weak. Part of the rows lack a size; the others show once, few, many or a class for expanded clones.

CDR3: CASTTGFQPQHF
DNA: TGTGCCAGCACCACAGGGTTTCAGCCCCAGCATTTT
size: NA
J: TRBJ1-5
V: TRBV12-3/TRBV12-4
D: NA

CDR3: CASSPLGRGDNQPQHF
DNA: TGCGCCAGCAGCCCCCTGGGCAGGGGAGACAATCAGCCCCAGCATTTT
size: NA
J: TRBJ1-5
V: TRBV5-1
D: NA

CDR3: CASSRLLEAFF
DNA: TGTGCCAGCAGTCGTCTTTTGGAAGCTTTCTTT
size: NA
J: TRBJ1-1
V: TRBV28
D: NA

CDR3: CSVELVYTEAFF
DNA: TGCAGCGTTGAATTGGTGTACACTGAAGCTTTCTTT
size: NA
J: TRBJ1-1
V: TRBV29-1
D: NA

CDR3: CAWSSGTFYGYTF
DNA: TGTGCCTGGAGTTCCGGGACATTCTATGGCTACACCTTC
size: many
J: TRBJ1-2
V: TRBV30
D: NA

CDR3: CSVYGVLENTIYF
DNA: TGCAGCGTTTATGGGGTATTGGAAAACACCATATATTTT
size: few
J: TRBJ1-3
V: TRBV29-1
D: NA

CDR3: CASSTTMNTEAFF
DNA: TGTGCCAGCAGTACCACAATGAACACTGAAGCTTTCTTT
size: few
J: TRBJ1-1
V: TRBV6-2/TRBV6-3
D: NA

CDR3: CATSDPKTLQETQYF
DNA: TGTGCCACCAGTGATCCGAAGACACTACAAGAGACCCAGTACTTC
size: NA
J: TRBJ2-5
V: TRBV24-1
D: NA

CDR3: CASSGRGTYSNQPQHF
DNA: TGTGCCAGCAGTGGTAGAGGGACGTATAGCAATCAGCCCCAGCATTTT
size: NA
J: TRBJ1-5
V: TRBV2
D: NA

CDR3: CASSVVAGSRYTF
DNA: TGTGCCAGCAGCGTAGTGGCAGGGAGCCGCTACACCTTC
size: NA
J: TRBJ1-2
V: TRBV9
D: NA

CDR3: CASSPRPYNQPQHF
DNA: TGTGCCAGCAGTCCCCGACCCTACAATCAGCCCCAGCATTTT
size: many
J: TRBJ1-5
V: TRBV27
D: NA

CDR3: CASGGRANPHEQYF
DNA: TGTGCCAGCGGCGGGAGGGCCAACCCCCACGAGCAGTACTTC
size: many
J: TRBJ2-7
V: TRBV28
D: TRBD2

CDR3: CASTRDTEAFF
DNA: TGTGCCAGCACTAGGGACACTGAAGCTTTCTTT
size: many
J: TRBJ1-1
V: TRBV6-1
D: NA

CDR3: CASRDRGNYGYTF
DNA: TGTGCCAGCCGGGACAGGGGCAACTATGGCTACACCTTC
size: many
J: TRBJ1-2
V: TRBV28
D: TRBD1

CDR3: CASSGRDSKREKLFF
DNA: TGTGCCAGCAGCGGTAGGGACTCCAAACGGGAAAAACTGTTTTTT
size: NA
J: TRBJ1-4
V: TRBV7-8
D: NA

CDR3: CAWSPASGAQYF
DNA: TGTGCCTGGAGCCCTGCAAGCGGAGCCCAGTACTTC
size: NA
J: TRBJ2-5
V: TRBV30
D: NA

CDR3: CSVKRDYEQYF
DNA: TGCAGCGTTAAAAGGGACTACGAGCAGTACTTC
size: NA
J: TRBJ2-7
V: TRBV29-1
D: NA

CDR3: CASSSGDRGNQPQHF
DNA: TGTGCCAGCAGTTCGGGGGATAGGGGCAATCAGCCCCAGCATTTT
size: many
J: TRBJ1-5
V: TRBV28
D: NA

CDR3: CSAREGRVDGYTF
DNA: TGCAGTGCTAGAGAGGGCAGGGTTGACGGCTACACCTTC
size: NA
J: TRBJ1-2
V: TRBV20-1
D: NA

CDR3: CATIDLRSTGELFF
DNA: TGTGCCACTATCGACCTCAGGAGCACCGGGGAGCTGTTTTTT
size: few
J: TRBJ2-2
V: TRBV11-2
D: NA

CDR3: CASSLGTSYYEQYF
DNA: TGCGCCAGCAGCTTAGGGACATCCTACTACGAGCAGTACTTC
size: few
J: TRBJ2-7
V: TRBV5-1
D: NA

CDR3: CSVERQGYGYTF
DNA: TGCAGCGTTGAAAGACAGGGTTATGGCTACACCTTC
size: few
J: TRBJ1-2
V: TRBV29-1
D: TRBD1

CDR3: CASSLVVLAQETQYF
DNA: TGTGCCAGCAGCTTGGTGGTCCTAGCCCAAGAGACCCAGTACTTC
size: NA
J: TRBJ2-5
V: TRBV5-4
D: NA

CDR3: CASSSPDTLNTEAFF
DNA: TGTGCCAGCAGTTCGCCGGACACCCTGAACACTGAAGCTTTCTTT
size: NA
J: TRBJ1-1
V: TRBV6-5
D: NA

CDR3: CASSPEGQGDTEAFF
DNA: TGTGCCAGCAGCCCGGAAGGACAGGGGGACACTGAAGCTTTCTTT
size: NA
J: TRBJ1-1
V: TRBV3-1
D: TRBD1

CDR3: CSVTRRAADYEQYF
DNA: TGCAGCGTGACCCGGAGGGCAGCGGACTACGAGCAGTACTTC
size: NA
J: TRBJ2-7
V: TRBV29-1
D: NA

CDR3: CASSREGKPQHF
DNA: TGTGCCAGCAGTCGGGAGGGTAAGCCCCAGCATTTT
size: NA
J: TRBJ1-5
V: TRBV12-3/TRBV12-4
D: NA

CDR3: CASSGGASWETQYF
DNA: TGTGCCAGCAGTGGTGGAGCCAGTTGGGAGACCCAGTACTTC
size: NA
J: TRBJ2-5
V: TRBV2
D: NA

CDR3: CASGTSPGYEQYF
DNA: TGTGCCAGTGGAACGTCCCCCGGCTACGAGCAGTACTTC
size: few
J: TRBJ2-7
V: TRBV19
D: NA

CDR3: CSAPGSKNIQYF
DNA: TGCAGTGCCCCCGGGAGCAAAAACATTCAGTACTTC
size: few
J: TRBJ2-4
V: TRBV20-1
D: NA

CDR3: CASSEGAGTGQETQYF
DNA: TGTGCCAGCAGTGAAGGGGCAGGAACCGGACAAGAGACCCAGTACTTC
size: NA
J: TRBJ2-5
V: TRBV2
D: NA

CDR3: CASSPGPAGDIQYF
DNA: TGTGCCAGCAGCCCGGGACCCGCTGGGGACATTCAGTACTTC
size: few
J: TRBJ2-4
V: TRBV13
D: NA

CDR3: CASSEYLTGGMAFF
DNA: TGTGCCAGCAGTGAATACCTGACAGGGGGCATGGCTTTCTTT
size: few
J: TRBJ1-1
V: TRBV25-1
D: TRBD1

CDR3: CASTPTWGGDYEQYF
DNA: TGCGCCAGCACACCGACGTGGGGGGGGGACTACGAGCAGTACTTC
size: few
J: TRBJ2-7
V: TRBV5-1
D: TRBD2

CDR3: CASSPQQGAYEQYF
DNA: TGTGCCAGCTCACCACAACAGGGTGCCTACGAGCAGTACTTC
size: few
J: TRBJ2-7
V: TRBV11-2
D: NA

CDR3: CASTPPGQGNTGELFF
DNA: TGTGCCAGTACCCCTCCGGGACAGGGGAACACCGGGGAGCTGTTTTTT
size: NA
J: TRBJ2-2
V: TRBV19
D: TRBD1

CDR3: CASSAGPSTEAFF
DNA: TGTGCCAGCAGTGCGGGACCGTCCACTGAAGCTTTCTTT
size: many
J: TRBJ1-1
V: TRBV6-1
D: NA

CDR3: CASSFASYTDTQYF
DNA: TGTGCCAGCAGCTTTGCGTCCTACACAGATACGCAGTATTTT
size: NA
J: TRBJ2-3
V: TRBV5-5
D: NA

CDR3: CASSVSARTGANVLTF
DNA: TGTGCCAGCAGCGTTTCCGCCAGGACTGGGGCCAACGTCCTGACTTTC
size: few
J: TRBJ2-6
V: TRBV9
D: NA

CDR3: CAGSGDRAQPEAFF
DNA: TGTGCCGGCAGTGGGGACAGGGCGCAACCTGAAGCTTTCTTT
size: NA
J: TRBJ1-1
V: TRBV6-1
D: TRBD1

CDR3: CASSQGPGTDTQYF
DNA: TGTGCCAGCAGCCAAGGCCCAGGTACAGATACGCAGTATTTT
size: NA
J: TRBJ2-3
V: TRBV3-1
D: NA

CDR3: CASRTDRGLETNEKLFF
DNA: TGTGCCAGCAGAACTGACAGGGGGCTCGAAACTAATGAAAAACTGTTTTTT
size: many
J: TRBJ1-4
V: TRBV28
D: TRBD1

CDR3: CASSPRDGNTIYF
DNA: TGTGCCAGCAGCCCCCGGGACGGCAACACCATATATTTT
size: few
J: TRBJ1-3
V: TRBV3-1
D: NA

CDR3: CSARRKGGWETEAFF
DNA: TGCAGTGCTAGGCGCAAAGGGGGATGGGAGACTGAAGCTTTCTTT
size: few
J: TRBJ1-1
V: TRBV20-1
D: NA

CDR3: CASSQDTGDSNQPQHF
DNA: TGTGCCAGCAGCCAGGACACAGGGGATAGCAATCAGCCCCAGCATTTT
size: NA
J: TRBJ1-5
V: TRBV3-1
D: TRBD1